This TCR beta chain originates from a study of CD8 T cells in ankylosing spondylitis. TCRdb reprocessed the 5' RACE reads via MiXCR and lists one record per CDR3 protein. The table includes under 150,000 distinct CDR3 sequences, over 10% detected once. This clonotype was recorded at least ten times. CDR3 length: 12 amino acids. Trimming left V 7 bases short and J 4 bases short, with 11 bases between. CDR1 is MDHEN and CDR2 is SYDVKM in the germline V gene. This TCR was sampled from a female donor with ankylosing spondylitis or in good health (not recorded which). The genes are TRBV28 and TRBJ2-7; tentatively, D is TRBD1 (5 bases). Sequenced: blood, either unsorted or a sorted T cell fraction (not recorded which). CDR3 nucleotides: TGTGCCAGCAAGGGCAGGGCGTACGAGCAGTACTTC. Its protein product is CASKGRAYEQYF.